This T cell receptor beta chain stems from a study of OX40 agonist ivuxolimab in advanced cancers. Study-wide background: The patients received agonistic anti-OX40 (CD134) antibody ivuxolimab. Partial responses were achieved by three patients: one hepatocellular carcinoma, two cutaneous melanoma.

The CDR3 is 15 residues long. The ends lost 5 bases at V and 0 bases at J; junction bases unmatched: 4. CDR1 and CDR2 from the germline V gene are SGHDN and FVKESK. The table came from immunoSEQ multiplex PCR; TCRdb's copy has only in-frame clones and leaves some out. The sample shows approximately 74,000 clones, 90% of them seen only once. This clone showed up just once. The TCR originated in an adult with an advanced solid tumor such as melanoma, head and neck, liver or kidney cancer. This material consisted of CD4+ or CD8+ T cells sorted from blood, taken in a trial of the OX40 agonist ivuxolimab. The rearrangement links TRBV14 to TRBJ2-1; 7 bases align to TRBD2. The CDR3 DNA is TGTGCCAGCAGCTTCGGGACTAACTCCTACAATGAGCAGTTCTTC. Translated, it gives CASSFGTNSYNEQFF.